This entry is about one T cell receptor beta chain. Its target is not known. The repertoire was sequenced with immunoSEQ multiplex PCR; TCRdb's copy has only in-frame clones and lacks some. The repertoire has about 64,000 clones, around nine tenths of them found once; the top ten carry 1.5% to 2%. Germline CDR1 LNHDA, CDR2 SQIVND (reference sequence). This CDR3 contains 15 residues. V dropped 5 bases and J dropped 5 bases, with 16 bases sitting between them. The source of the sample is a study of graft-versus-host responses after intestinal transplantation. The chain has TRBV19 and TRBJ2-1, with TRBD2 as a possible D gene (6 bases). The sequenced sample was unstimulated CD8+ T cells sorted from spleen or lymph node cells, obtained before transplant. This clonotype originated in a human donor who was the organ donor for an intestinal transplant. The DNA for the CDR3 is TGTGCCAGTAGTGAATACCGGGACTGGAACAATGAGCAGTTCTTC. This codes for CASSEYRDWNNEQFF.